This T cell receptor beta chain emerged from a study of T-cell reconstitution after alpha-beta-depleted transplantation in children. General study findings and limits: In some patients, recipient T cells and intrathymic progenitors surviving conditioning explained high day-60 diversity. Roughly two months post-transplant, alpha-beta T cells reportedly originated from several hundred graft clones that had expanded. Newly produced T cells mostly provided counts and TCRbeta diversity after one year, as hyperexpanded clones declined.

Trimming pared 6 bases from V and 1 base from J, leaving 10 bases between. The germline CDR1 and CDR2 sequences are MNHNY and SVGAGI (reference sequence). This CDR3 has 13 amino acids. Unique molecular identifiers were incorporated when the TCRbeta library was constructed. TCRdb re-called the PCR reads through MiXCR, storing one row per CDR3 protein. The sample consists of fewer than 1 million distinct CDR3 sequences, roughly 15% of them appearing once. A note on this clonotype: Its cognate antigen is unknown.

The input for sequencing was PBMCs, mostly from graft donor cells, taken 360 days after TCRalphabeta/CD19-depleted stem cell transplant. This TCR came from a male patient younger than 18 who had a stem cell transplant for acute lymphoblastic leukemia, so the T cells may come from the graft donor. The rearrangement joins TRBV6-6 to TRBJ2-7, with D maybe TRBD1 (5 bases). The CDR3 loop is CASRIRVSYEQYF. CDR3 in DNA: TGTGCCAGCAGGATCAGGGTGTCCTACGAGCAGTACTTC.